The 19 T cell receptor beta chains below were found in one sample sequenced in a study of shared clonotypes between healthy human individuals. Naivety among CD8 cells was defined by CD45RO negativity and positive CCR7 selection, thereby excluding terminally differentiated effector memory CD45RA+ cells. Produced via immunoSEQ multiplex PCR; TCRdb's table is partial and in-frame only. The sample gives roughly 2.1 million clones, 93% of which show up once; roughly 1.8% is in the top ten. The sequencing input was naive CD8+ T cells from PBMCs. The receptors here all came from a man aged 18 to 29 in good health. Some clones in this sample may be carry-over from other donors' samples.

The V gene is TRBV11-2, the J gene TRBJ2-1; 7 positions agree with TRBD2. This CDR3 has 12 residues. Trimming took 11 bases from V and 7 from J; bases not matched to a gene: 8. Per germline, CDR1 SGHAT and CDR2 FQNNGV. The CDR3 reads CASGRSENEQFF. CDR3 nucleotides: TGTGCCTCCGGGAGGAGCGAGAATGAGCAGTTCTTC.

V usage is TRBV6-5 and J usage is TRBJ2-7, with no clear D. V lost 4 bases and J lost 1, with 8 bases in between. The germline V gene encodes CDR1 MNHEY and CDR2 SVGAGI. The CDR3 has 13 amino acids. CDR3 residues: CASSFGSSYEQYF. The CDR3 DNA sequence: TGTGCCAGCAGTTTTGGGTCTTCCTACGAGCAGTACTTC.

This clone appeared once. The chain uses TRBV27 and TRBJ2-7, with TRBD2 matching 12 bases. V gave up 5 bases and J gave up 5 bases; unmatched junction bases: 10. Germline CDR1 reads MNHEY; CDR2 reads SMNVEV (reference sequence). CDR3 length: 16 residues. The CDR3 nucleotides read TGTGCCAGCAGTCCAAGACTAGCGGGAGCAACTCACGAGCAGTACTTC. This codes for CASSPRLAGATHEQYF.

The chain links TRBV7-3 to TRBJ1-1, with D maybe TRBD1 (5 bases). V was trimmed by 2 bases and J by 5 bases, leaving 9 bases between them. Germline lookup yields CDR1 SGHTA and CDR2 FQGTGA. The CDR3 is 13 amino acids. The CDR3 nucleotides are TGTGCCAGCAGCTTACAGGGTTGGACTGAAGCTTTCTTT. Its protein product is CASSLQGWTEAFF.

This chain links TRBV4-1 with TRBJ2-7, with TRBD1 matching over 9 bases. V lost 0 bases to trimming and J lost 1 base; unmatched junction nucleotides: 4. This CDR3 comprises 16 residues. The germline gives CDR1 MGHRA, CDR2 YSYEKL. In DNA, the CDR3 is TGCGCCAGCAGCCAAGAGGGGACAGGGCTATCCTACGAGCAGTACTTC. This translates into CASSQEGTGLSYEQYF.

The chain is built from TRBV13 and TRBJ1-2, with 9 nucleotides matching TRBD1. Germline-derived CDR1 and CDR2 are PRHDT and FYEKMQ (reference sequence). The CDR3 sequence is 14 residues long. With V trimmed by 5 bases and J by 2 bases, 3 bases remained unmatched. CDR3 region: CASSPGQGNYGYTF. DNA of the CDR3: TGTGCCAGCAGCCCAGGACAGGGGAACTATGGCTACACCTTC.

The J gene is TRBJ2-2, the V gene TRBV28, with 8 bases that match TRBD1. Per germline, CDR1 MDHEN and CDR2 SYDVKM. The CDR3 sequence is 20 residues long. V shed 3 bases and J 4 bases; nucleotides not matched to a gene: 19. The CDR3, as DNA: TGTGCCAGCAGTTTGCGGATCGGGGGTTTCGGGACAGGCCTCACCGGGGAGCTGTTTTTT. It is translated as CASSLRIGGFGTGLTGELFF.

The chain is built from TRBV5-1 and TRBJ2-3, with D perhaps matching TRBD1 (6 bases). Germline loops: CDR1 SGHRS, CDR2 YFSETQ. The CDR3 sequence is 17 residues long. Trimming took off 0 bases at V and 2 bases at J, with 16 bases between the two ends. CDR3 sequence reads: CASSLGLGQHNTDTQYF. DNA of the CDR3: TGCGCCAGCAGCTTGGGGTTGGGACAACATAACACAGATACGCAGTATTTT.

The rearrangement joins TRBV29-1 to TRBJ1-2, with D maybe TRBD1 (5 bases). CDR3 length: 15 residues. The V gene lost 7 bases and the J gene lost 2 bases, with 20 bases spanning the gap. Germline values: CDR1 SQVTM, CDR2 ANQGSEA. CDR3 loop: CSDSEGQGGNYGYTF. In nucleotides, the CDR3 is TGCAGCGACTCTGAGGGGCAGGGAGGCAACTATGGCTACACCTTC. Using reference TRBV29-1 and TRBJ1-2 for the parts outside the CDR3, the full variable domain is SAVISQKPSRDICQRGTSLTIQCQVDSQVTMMFWYRQQPGQSLTLIATANQGSEATYESGFVIDKFPISRPNLTFSTLTVSNMSPEDSSIYLCSDSEGQGGNYGYTFGSGTRLTVV.

The chain carries TRBV7-6 and TRBJ2-3; 13 bases line up with TRBD2. J gave up 6 bases and V 5 bases, and 8 bases lay outside the gene matches. The CDR3 has 16 residues. Germline V gene lookup returns CDR1 SGHVS and CDR2 FNYEAQ. CDR3 DNA: TGTGCCAGCAGCGAAGGACTAGCGGGAGTGAGGGATACGCAGTATTTT. Protein sequence: CASSEGLAGVRDTQYF.

The rearrangement uses TRBV4-3 and TRBJ2-6; a possible D gene is TRBD2 (5 bases). This CDR3 is 16 amino acids long. Trimming cost V 5 bases and J 1 base, with 12 bases left between them. Germline-derived CDR1 and CDR2 are LGHNA and YSLEER. The CDR3 region is CASSDSEDSGANVLTF. For the CDR3, the DNA is TGCGCCAGCAGCGATAGCGAGGATTCTGGGGCCAACGTCCTGACTTTC.

The rearrangement uses TRBV27 and TRBJ2-7; D may be TRBD2 (6 bases). The germline V gene has CDR1 MNHEY and CDR2 SMNVEV (reference sequence). The CDR3 has 15 amino acids. V was clipped by 5 bases and J by 0 bases, with 14 bases between them. The CDR3 nucleotides are TGTGCCAGCAGTAAACCGGGACTCCTCTCCTACGAGCAGTACTTC. Residues: CASSKPGLLSYEQYF.

The genes are TRBV2 and TRBJ2-1, with TRBD2 matching 8 bases. CDR3 size: 14 residues. Trimming at V came to 7 bases and at J to 5 bases, leaving 7 bases not matched to a gene. Germline V lookup: CDR1 SNHLY, CDR2 FYNNEI. The CDR3 bases are TGTGCCAGCATCGAGAGGCGGGAGGACAATGAGCAGTTCTTC. It specifies CASIERREDNEQFF.

Here the CDR3 reads CASSLGPPTKNIQYF. CDR3 nucleotides: TGCGCCAGCAGTCTGGGACCCCCGACCAAAAACATTCAGTACTTC. This chain links TRBV10-1 with TRBJ2-4; tentatively, D is TRBD1 or TRBD2 (5 bases each). CDR1 is WNHNN and CDR2 is SYGVQD in the germline V gene (reference sequence). The germline V and J ends were trimmed by 5 bases and 2 bases, with 13 bases remaining between them. This CDR3 spans 15 amino acids.

This sequence joins TRBV19 and TRBJ2-2; 9 positions match TRBD2. In germline, CDR1 is LNHDA, CDR2 SQIVND (reference sequence). Unmatched junction bases numbered 6, after V lost 3 bases and J lost 1 base. The CDR3 runs to 17 residues. CDR3 sequence (DNA): TGTGCCAGTAGTATCCTAGCGGGACTTGTGAACACCGGGGAGCTGTTTTTT. Protein product: CASSILAGLVNTGELFF.

The V and J genes are TRBV28 and TRBJ2-1; perhaps TRBD2 as D (6 bases). V was clipped by 5 bases and J by 2 bases, with 10 bases between them. The germline gives CDR1 MDHEN, CDR2 SYDVKM. The length of the CDR3 is 14 residues. CDR3 DNA: TGTGCCAGCAGTGTGAGCGGGCCCTACAATGAGCAGTTCTTC. This translates into CASSVSGPYNEQFF.

The chain joins TRBV7-9 to TRBJ2-7; possibly TRBD1 for D (5 bases). V was cut by 1 base and J by 6 bases, with 7 bases left in between. The CDR3 extends over 12 amino acids. Germline values: CDR1 SEHNR, CDR2 FQNEAQ (reference sequence). The CDR3 DNA reads TGTGCCAGCAGCTTAGAAGGGGCCGAGCAGTACTTC. Translation gives CASSLEGAEQYF.

This clone has more than one count but fewer than ten. The V and J genes are TRBV7-3 and TRBJ1-3; D unclear. The CDR3 has 14 amino acids. The V gene's germline CDR1 is SGHTA and CDR2 FQGTGA. Trimming took off 3 bases at V and 8 bases at J, with 14 bases between the two ends. In DNA, the CDR3 is TGTGCCAGCAGCTTTGGAGGGAATCAGGACACCATATATTTT. Amino acids: CASSFGGNQDTIYF.

Concerning this clone: This sample includes further DNA sequences coding for the same CDR3. The chain has TRBV27 and TRBJ1-2, with no clear D. The CDR3 totals 13 residues. The germline V and J ends were trimmed by 2 bases and 4 bases, with 8 bases remaining between them. Per germline, CDR1 MNHEY and CDR2 SMNVEV (reference sequence). The CDR3 DNA sequence: TGTGCCAGCAGTTTAGGGCAGAGCTATGGCTACACCTTC. Translating it yields CASSLGQSYGYTF.